This T cell receptor beta chain appears in the sequencing data of a study of T cells in Graves' hyperthyroidism and ophthalmopathy. Findings of the study overall: By a 13 V-J model, ophthalmopathy was set apart from stable hyperthyroidism.

Germline V gene data show CDR1 as SQVTM and CDR2 as ANQGSEA. This CDR3 is built from 11 residues. V lost 8 bases, J lost 6 bases, and 14 bases lay in between. This clonotype was recorded a few times. The antigen remains undetermined. Investigators excluded patients with uncontrolled infection, other autoimmune disease, pregnancy or lactation. Amplification yielded TCR beta CDR3 regions, with RNA transcripts as the source. Carried out on the TCR CDR3, a first-round RT-PCR used the HTBI primer set. One entry per CDR3 protein, called by TCRdb with MiXCR from the multiplex PCR reads. The table records some 550,000 distinct CDR3 sequences, roughly 15% of them present only once.

The receptor was isolated from a woman in her 40s with Graves' ophthalmopathy. The V gene is TRBV29-1, the J gene TRBJ2-7, with a possible D match to TRBD1 (6 bases). The sample was blood. The CDR3 nucleotides are TGCAGCTCCCTGAAGGGGGTCGAGCAGTACTTC. Protein sequence: CSSLKGVEQYF.